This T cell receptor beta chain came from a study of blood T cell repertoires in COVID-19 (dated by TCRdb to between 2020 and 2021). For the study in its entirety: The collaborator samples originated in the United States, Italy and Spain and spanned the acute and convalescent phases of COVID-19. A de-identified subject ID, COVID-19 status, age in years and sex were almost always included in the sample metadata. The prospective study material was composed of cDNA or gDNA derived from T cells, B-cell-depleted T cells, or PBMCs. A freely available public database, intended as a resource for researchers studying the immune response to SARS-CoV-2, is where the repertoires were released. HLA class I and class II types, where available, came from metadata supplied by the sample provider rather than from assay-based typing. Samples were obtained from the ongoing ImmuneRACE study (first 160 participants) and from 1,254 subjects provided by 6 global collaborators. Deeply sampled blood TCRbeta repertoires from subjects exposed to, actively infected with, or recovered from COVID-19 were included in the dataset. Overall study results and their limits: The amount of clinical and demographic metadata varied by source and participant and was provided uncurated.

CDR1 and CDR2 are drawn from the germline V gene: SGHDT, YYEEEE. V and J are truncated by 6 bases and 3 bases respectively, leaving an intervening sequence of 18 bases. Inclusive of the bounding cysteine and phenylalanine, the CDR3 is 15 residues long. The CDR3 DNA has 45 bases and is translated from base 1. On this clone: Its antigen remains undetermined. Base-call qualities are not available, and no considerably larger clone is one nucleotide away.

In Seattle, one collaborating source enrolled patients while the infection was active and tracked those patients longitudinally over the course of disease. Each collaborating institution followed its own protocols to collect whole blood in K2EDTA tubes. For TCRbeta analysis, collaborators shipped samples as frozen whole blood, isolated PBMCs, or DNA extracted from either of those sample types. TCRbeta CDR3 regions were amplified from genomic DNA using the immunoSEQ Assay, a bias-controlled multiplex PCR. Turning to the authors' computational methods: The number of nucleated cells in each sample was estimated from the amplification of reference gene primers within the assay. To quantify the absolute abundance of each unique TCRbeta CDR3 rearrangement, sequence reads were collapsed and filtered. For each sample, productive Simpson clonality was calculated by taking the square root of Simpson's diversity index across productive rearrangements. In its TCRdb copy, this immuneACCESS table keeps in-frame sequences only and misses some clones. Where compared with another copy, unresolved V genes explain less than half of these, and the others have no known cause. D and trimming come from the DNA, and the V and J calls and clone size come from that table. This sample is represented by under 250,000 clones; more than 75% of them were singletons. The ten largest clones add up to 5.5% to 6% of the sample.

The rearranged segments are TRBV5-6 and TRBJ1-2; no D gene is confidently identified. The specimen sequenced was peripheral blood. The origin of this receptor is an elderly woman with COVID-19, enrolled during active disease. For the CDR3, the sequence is CASTKEVLEDYGYTF. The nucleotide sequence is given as TGTGCCAGCACTAAGGAGGTCTTGGAGGACTATGGCTACACCTTC.